This TCR beta chain was recorded in a study of patients and donors after allogeneic stem cell transplantation. Each CDR3 protein is one row after TCRdb ran MiXCR on the RT-PCR reads. The sample has about 70,000 distinct CDR3 sequences, around 27% seen once. The CDR3 extends over 14 amino acids. The germline V and J ends were trimmed by 0 bases and 0 bases, with 8 bases remaining between them. CDR1 is DFQATT, CDR2 SNEGSKA, per germline (reference sequence). The rearrangement uses TRBV20-1 and TRBJ1-2; D remains unclear. The sequence was collected from a human donor who was either an allogeneic HSCT recipient or a stem cell or donor lymphocyte infusion donor (not recorded which). It is not recorded whose cells these are; they may come from a transplant donor. Sequenced: blood, either unsorted or a sorted T cell fraction (not recorded which). The CDR3 reads CSAREVRANYGYTF. The CDR3 bases are TGCAGTGCTAGAGAGGTCCGAGCTAACTATGGCTACACCTTC.